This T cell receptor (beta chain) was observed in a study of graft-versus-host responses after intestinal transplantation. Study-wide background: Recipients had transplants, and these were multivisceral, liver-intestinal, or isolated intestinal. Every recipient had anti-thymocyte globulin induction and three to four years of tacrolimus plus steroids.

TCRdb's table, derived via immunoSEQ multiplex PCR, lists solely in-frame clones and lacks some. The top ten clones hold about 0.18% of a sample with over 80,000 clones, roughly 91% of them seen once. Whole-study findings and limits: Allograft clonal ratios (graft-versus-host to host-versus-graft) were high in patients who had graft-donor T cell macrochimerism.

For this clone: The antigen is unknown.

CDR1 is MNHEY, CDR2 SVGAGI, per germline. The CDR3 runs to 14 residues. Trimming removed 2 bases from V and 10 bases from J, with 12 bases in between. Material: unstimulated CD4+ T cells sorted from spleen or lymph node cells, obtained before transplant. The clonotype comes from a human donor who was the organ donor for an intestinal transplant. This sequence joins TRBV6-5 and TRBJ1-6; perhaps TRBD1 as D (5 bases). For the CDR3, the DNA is TGTGCCAGCAGTTACGGGCAGGGAGGGTCACCCCTCCACTTT. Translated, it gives CASSYGQGGSPLHF.